This T cell receptor beta chain emerged from a study of stem cell transplantation in POMP-related autoinflammatory disease. Study-wide context: Before transplant, CD4+ T cells skewed naive and CD8+ proportions were low.

PRAID featured prominent immunodeficiency. The assay was immunoSEQ multiplex PCR, and TCRdb's table has in-frame clones only and misses some. This table has over 30,000 clones, 80% to 90% appearing once. This CDR3 comprises 16 residues. V was shortened by 6 bases and J by 3 bases, with 20 bases between the two germline ends. The germline V gene has CDR1 MDHEN and CDR2 SYDVKM. Sequences were derived from CD4+ T cells from PBMCs, sampled before stem cell transplantation. V usage is TRBV28 and J usage is TRBJ2-5, with D perhaps TRBD1 (6 bases). The TCR originated in a human donor with POMP-related autoinflammation and immune dysregulation (PRAID). In DNA form, the CDR3 reads TGTGCCAGCAGGACAGGAGGAAGGCTAGCCGAAGAGACCCAGTACTTC. This codes for CASRTGGRLAEETQYF.